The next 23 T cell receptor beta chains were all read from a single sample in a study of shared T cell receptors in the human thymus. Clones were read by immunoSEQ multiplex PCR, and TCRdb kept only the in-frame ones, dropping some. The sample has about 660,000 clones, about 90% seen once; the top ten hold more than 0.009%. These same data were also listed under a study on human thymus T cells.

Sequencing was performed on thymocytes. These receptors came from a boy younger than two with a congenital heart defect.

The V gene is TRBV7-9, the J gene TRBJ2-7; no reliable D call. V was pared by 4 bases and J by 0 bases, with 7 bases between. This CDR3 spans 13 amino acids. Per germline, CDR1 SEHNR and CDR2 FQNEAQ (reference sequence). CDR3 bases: TGTGCCAGCAGCTACACCCACTCCTACGAGCAGTACTTC. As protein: CASSYTHSYEQYF.

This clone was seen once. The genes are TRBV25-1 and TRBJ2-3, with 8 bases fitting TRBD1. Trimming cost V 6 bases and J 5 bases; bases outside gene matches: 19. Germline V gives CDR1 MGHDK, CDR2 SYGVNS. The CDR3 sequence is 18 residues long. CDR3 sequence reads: CASSNGTGLTTSRDTQYF. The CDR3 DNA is TGTGCCAGCAGCAACGGGACAGGCCTAACAACATCCAGAGATACGCAGTATTTT.

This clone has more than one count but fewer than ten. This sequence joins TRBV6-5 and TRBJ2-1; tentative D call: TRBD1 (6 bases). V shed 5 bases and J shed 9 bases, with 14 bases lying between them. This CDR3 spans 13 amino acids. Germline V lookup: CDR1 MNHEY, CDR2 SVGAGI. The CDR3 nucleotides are TGTGCCAGCAGTCCTAGGGGGTCAAGTGAGCAGTTCTTC. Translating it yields CASSPRGSSEQFF.

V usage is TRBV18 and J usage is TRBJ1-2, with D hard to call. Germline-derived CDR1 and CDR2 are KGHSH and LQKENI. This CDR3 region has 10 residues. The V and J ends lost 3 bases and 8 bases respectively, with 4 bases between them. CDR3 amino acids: CASSPLGYTF. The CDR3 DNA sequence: TGTGCCAGCTCACCTCTGGGCTACACCTTC.

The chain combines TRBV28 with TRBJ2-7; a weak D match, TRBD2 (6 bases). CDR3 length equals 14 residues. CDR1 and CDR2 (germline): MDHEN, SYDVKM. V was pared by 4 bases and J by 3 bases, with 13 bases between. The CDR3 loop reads CASSSLGGGYEQYF. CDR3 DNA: TGTGCCAGCAGTTCCCTTGGGGGAGGCTACGAGCAGTACTTC.

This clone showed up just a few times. In DNA form, the CDR3 reads TGTGCCAGTAGAGGGATTTCGGGGAAGCAGTTCTTC. Protein sequence: CASRGISGKQFF. The rearrangement joins TRBV19 to TRBJ2-1, with D perhaps TRBD2 (5 bases). The V gene lost 6 bases and the J gene lost 11 bases, with 14 bases spanning the gap. This CDR3 spans 12 amino acids. Per germline, CDR1 LNHDA and CDR2 SQIVND (reference sequence).

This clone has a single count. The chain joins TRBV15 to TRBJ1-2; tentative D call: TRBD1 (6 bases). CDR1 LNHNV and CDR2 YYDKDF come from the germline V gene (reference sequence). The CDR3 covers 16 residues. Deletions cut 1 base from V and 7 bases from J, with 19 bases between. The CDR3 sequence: CATSRVGTGCKGGYTF. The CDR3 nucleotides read TGTGCCACCAGCAGAGTGGGTACAGGGTGTAAAGGTGGCTACACCTTC. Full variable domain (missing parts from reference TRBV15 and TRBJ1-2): DAMVIQNPRYQVTQFGKPVTLSCSQTLNHNVMYWYQQKSSQAPKLLFHYYDKDFNNEADTPDNFQSRRPNTSFCFLDIRSPGLGDTAMYLCATSRVGTGCKGGYTFGSGTRLTVV.

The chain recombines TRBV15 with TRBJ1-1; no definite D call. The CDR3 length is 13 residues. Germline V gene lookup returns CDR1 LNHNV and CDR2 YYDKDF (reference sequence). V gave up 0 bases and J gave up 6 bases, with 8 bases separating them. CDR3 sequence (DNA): TGTGCCACCAGCAGAGATCCGGGGTCTGAAGCTTTCTTT. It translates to CATSRDPGSEAFF.

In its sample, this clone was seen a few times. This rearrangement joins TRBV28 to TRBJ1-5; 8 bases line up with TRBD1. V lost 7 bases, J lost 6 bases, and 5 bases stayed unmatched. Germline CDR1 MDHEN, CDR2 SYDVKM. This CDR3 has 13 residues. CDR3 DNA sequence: TGTGCCAGCATAGGACAGGGCCGTCAGCCCCAGCATTTT. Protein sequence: CASIGQGRQPQHF. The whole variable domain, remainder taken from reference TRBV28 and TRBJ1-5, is DVKVTQSSRYLVKRTGEKVFLECVQDMDHENMFWYRQDPGLGLRLIYFSYDVKMKEKGDIPEGYSVSREKKERFSLILESASTNQTSMYLCASIGQGRQPQHFGDGTRLSIL.

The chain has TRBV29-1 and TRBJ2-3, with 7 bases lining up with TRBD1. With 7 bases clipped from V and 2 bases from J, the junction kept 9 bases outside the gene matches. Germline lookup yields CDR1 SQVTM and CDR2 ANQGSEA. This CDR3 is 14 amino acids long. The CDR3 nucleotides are TGCAGCGCCGCCGGGACAGATCTCACAGATACGCAGTATTTT. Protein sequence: CSAAGTDLTDTQYF.

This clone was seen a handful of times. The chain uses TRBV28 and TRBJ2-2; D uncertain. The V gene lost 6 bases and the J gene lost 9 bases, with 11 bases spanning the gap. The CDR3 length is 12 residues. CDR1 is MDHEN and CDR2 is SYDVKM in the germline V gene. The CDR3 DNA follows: TGTGCCAGCAGCACCCTGAGCTGGGAGCTGTTTTTT. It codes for CASSTLSWELFF.

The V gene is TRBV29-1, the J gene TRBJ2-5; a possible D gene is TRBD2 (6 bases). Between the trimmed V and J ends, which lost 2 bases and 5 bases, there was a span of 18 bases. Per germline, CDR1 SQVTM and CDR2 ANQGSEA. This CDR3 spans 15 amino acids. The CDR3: CSVESSAIKWETQYF. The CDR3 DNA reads TGCAGCGTTGAATCTAGCGCCATAAAATGGGAGACCCAGTACTTC.

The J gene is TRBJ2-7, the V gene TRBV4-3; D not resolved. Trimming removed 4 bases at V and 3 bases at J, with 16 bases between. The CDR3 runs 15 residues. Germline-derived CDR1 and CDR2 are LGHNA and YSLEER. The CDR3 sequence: CASSPDHYADYEQYF. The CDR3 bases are TGCGCCAGCAGCCCAGATCACTATGCCGACTACGAGCAGTACTTC.

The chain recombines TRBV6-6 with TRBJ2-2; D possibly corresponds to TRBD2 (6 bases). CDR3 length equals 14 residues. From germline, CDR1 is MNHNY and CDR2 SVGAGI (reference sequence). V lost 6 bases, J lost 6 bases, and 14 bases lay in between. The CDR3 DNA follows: TGTGCCAGCAGCCGCCCGGAGGGGTCCGGGGAGCTGTTTTTT. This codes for CASSRPEGSGELFF.

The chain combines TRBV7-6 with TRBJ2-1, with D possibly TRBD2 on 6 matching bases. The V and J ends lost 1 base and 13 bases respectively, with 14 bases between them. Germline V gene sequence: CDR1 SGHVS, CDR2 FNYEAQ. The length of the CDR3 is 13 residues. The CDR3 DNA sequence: TGTGCCAGCAGCTTAGTACCGGCGGGGAACCAGTTCTTC. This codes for CASSLVPAGNQFF.

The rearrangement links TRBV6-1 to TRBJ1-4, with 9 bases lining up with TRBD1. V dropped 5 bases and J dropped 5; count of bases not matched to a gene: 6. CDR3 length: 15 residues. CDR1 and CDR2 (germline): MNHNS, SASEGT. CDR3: CASSTATGGNEKLFF. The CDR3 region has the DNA TGTGCCAGCAGTACGGCTACAGGGGGCAATGAAAAACTGTTTTTT.

Here the CDR3 DNA reads TGTGCCTGGGGTTTGAACAGGGGCTTGGGCTATGGCTACACCTTC. Protein sequence: CAWGLNRGLGYGYTF. V usage is TRBV30 and J usage is TRBJ1-2; 7 bases are a match to TRBD1. The CDR3 has 15 amino acids. CDR1 is GTSNPN and CDR2 is SVGIG in the germline V gene (reference sequence). V dropped 5 bases and J dropped 4; count of bases not matched to a gene: 13.

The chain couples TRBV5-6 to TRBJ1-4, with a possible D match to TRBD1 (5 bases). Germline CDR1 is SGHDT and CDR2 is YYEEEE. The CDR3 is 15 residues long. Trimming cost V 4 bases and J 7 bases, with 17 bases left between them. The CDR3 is CASSAQMGGGEKLFF. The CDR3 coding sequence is TGTGCCAGCAGCGCCCAAATGGGGGGAGGTGAAAAACTGTTTTTT.

The CDR3, as DNA: TGTGCCAGCAGCATCCCCGGGGGGGGCGTACGGGAGCTGTTTTTT. Its protein product is CASSIPGGGVRELFF. This sequence joins TRBV7-2 and TRBJ2-2; 8 bases are shared with TRBD2. Per the germline V gene, CDR1 is SGHTA and CDR2 is FQGNSA. After removal of 5 bases from V and 9 bases from J, the junction contained 11 bases not matched to a gene. The CDR3 contains 15 residues. Filled out from reference TRBV7-2 and TRBJ2-2, the complete variable domain reads GAGVSQSPSNKVTEKGKDVELRCDPISGHTALYWYRQSLGQGLEFLIYFQGNSAPDKSGLPSDRFSAERTGGSVSTLTIQRTQQEDSAVYLCASSIPGGGVRELFFGEGSRLTVL.

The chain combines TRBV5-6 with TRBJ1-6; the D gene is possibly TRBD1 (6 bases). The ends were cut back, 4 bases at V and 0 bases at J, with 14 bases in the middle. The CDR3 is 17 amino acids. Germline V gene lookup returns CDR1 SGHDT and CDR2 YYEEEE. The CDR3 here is CASSVTGPSSYNSPLHF. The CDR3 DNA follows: TGTGCCAGCAGCGTGACAGGCCCTAGCTCCTATAATTCACCCCTCCACTTT.

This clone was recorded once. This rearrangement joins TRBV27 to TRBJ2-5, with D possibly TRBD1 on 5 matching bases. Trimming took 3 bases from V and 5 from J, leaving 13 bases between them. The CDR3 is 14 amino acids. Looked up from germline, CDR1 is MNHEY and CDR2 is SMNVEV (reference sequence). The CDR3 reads CASSFSQGYETQYF. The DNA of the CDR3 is TGTGCCAGCAGTTTTTCGCAGGGTTACGAGACCCAGTACTTC.

The CDR3 protein is CASRRDNNYGYTF. CDR3 in DNA: TGTGCCAGCAGGAGGGACAATAACTATGGCTACACCTTC. The rearrangement uses TRBV28 and TRBJ1-2, with D perhaps TRBD1 (6 bases). Looked up from germline, CDR1 is MDHEN and CDR2 is SYDVKM. The CDR3 sequence is 13 residues long. V gave up 6 bases and J gave up 1 base, with 9 bases separating them.

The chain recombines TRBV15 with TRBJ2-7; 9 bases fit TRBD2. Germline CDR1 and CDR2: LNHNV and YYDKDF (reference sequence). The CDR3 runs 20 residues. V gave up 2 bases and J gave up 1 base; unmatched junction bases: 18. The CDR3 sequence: CATSRHPDPGGLAGSYEQYF. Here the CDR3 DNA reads TGTGCCACCAGCAGACACCCTGATCCCGGGGGACTAGCTGGGTCCTACGAGCAGTACTTC.